The 27 T cell receptor beta chains reported below all come from one sample, sequenced in a study of identifying expanded T cells in peripheral blood. TCRdb keeps only in-frame clones here, not all; method: immunoSEQ multiplex PCR. In the table there are about 81,000 clones, 80% to 85% of which are singletons. Sequences were obtained from blood. Source of these receptors: a person aged 18 to 70 in good health.

This chain links TRBV5-4 with TRBJ2-7; D perhaps matches TRBD2 (6 bases). This CDR3 is 15 amino acids long. The ends were cut back, 0 bases at V and 3 bases at J, with 13 bases in the middle. Looked up from germline, CDR1 is SGHNT and CDR2 is YYREEE (reference sequence). This CDR3 is CASSLDPSAVYEQYF. CDR3 sequence (DNA): TGTGCCAGCAGCTTGGACCCTAGCGCCGTCTACGAGCAGTACTTC.

The J gene is TRBJ1-3, the V gene TRBV10-2, with D possibly TRBD1 on 6 matching bases. Germline V gene sequence: CDR1 WSHSY, CDR2 SAAADI. This CDR3 is built from 15 residues. Trimming cost V 0 bases and J 3 bases, with 9 bases left between them. The CDR3 spells CASSESSRGGNTIYF. CDR3 sequence (DNA): TGCGCCAGCAGTGAGTCGAGCAGGGGTGGAAACACCATATATTTT.

The chain joins TRBV28 to TRBJ1-1; maybe TRBD1 (6 bases). The CDR3 is 16 residues long. Trimming took 3 bases from V and 4 from J, leaving 18 bases between them. The germline CDR1 and CDR2 sequences are MDHEN and SYDVKM. DNA of the CDR3: TGTGCCAGCAGTTTGTGGGCAGGGGCAGTGATCACTGAAGCTTTCTTT. It specifies CASSLWAGAVITEAFF.

This clone was seen a single time. This chain connects TRBV27 to TRBJ2-5, with 15 nucleotides matching TRBD2. The germline CDR1 and CDR2 sequences are MNHEY and SMNVEV (reference sequence). After removal of 8 bases from V and 1 base from J, the junction contained 5 bases not matched to a gene. This CDR3 is built from 16 residues. The CDR3: CASYTGLAGGQETQYF. The DNA for the CDR3 is TGTGCCAGCTACACGGGACTAGCGGGAGGCCAAGAGACCCAGTACTTC.

V gene TRBV9 combines with J gene TRBJ1-5; D might be TRBD1 (5 bases). CDR1 and CDR2 (germline): SGDLS, YYNGEE. Deletions cut 4 bases from V and 4 bases from J, with 12 bases between. CDR3 length: 14 amino acids. In DNA, the CDR3 is TGTGCCAGCAGCCCGGGGGGGTTGAATCAGCCCCAGCATTTT. It yields the protein CASSPGGLNQPQHF.

The chain combines TRBV10-3 with TRBJ2-5; 11 bases match TRBD2. After removal of 2 bases from V and 5 bases from J, the junction contained 16 bases not matched to a gene. The CDR3 runs 19 residues. The germline gives CDR1 ENHRY, CDR2 SYGVKD. CDR3: CAISEPLVSGRAFQETQYF. CDR3 nucleotide sequence: TGTGCCATCAGTGAGCCGCTTGTTAGCGGGAGGGCCTTTCAGGAGACCCAGTACTTC.

This chain links TRBV7-9 with TRBJ2-1; 8 bases agree with TRBD1. The length of the CDR3 is 13 residues. Germline V CDR1 and CDR2: SEHNR, FQNEAQ (reference sequence). Trimming at V came to 4 bases and at J to 16 bases, leaving 12 bases not matched to a gene. For the CDR3, the DNA is TGTGCCAGCAGCTCTCCGCAACAGGGGGAGTATTTCTTC. Residues: CASSSPQQGEYFF.

V is TRBV4-1 and J is TRBJ2-5; D is ambiguous. Germline loops: CDR1 MGHRA, CDR2 YSYEKL. This CDR3 is built from 13 residues. Trimming cost V 1 base and J 1 base, with 4 bases left between them. CDR3 bases: TGCGCCAGCAGCCAAGGGGGCCAAGAGACCCAGTACTTC. Its translation is CASSQGGQETQYF.

This rearrangement joins TRBV5-1 to TRBJ2-1; TRBD2 is a possible D gene (5 bases). The CDR3 runs to 13 residues. Trimming removed 6 bases from V and 1 base from J, with 8 bases in between. CDR1 and CDR2 from the germline V gene are SGHRS and YFSETQ. DNA of the CDR3: TGCGCCAGCACCGGGAAGTCCTACAATGAGCAGTTCTTC. This encodes CASTGKSYNEQFF.

The V gene is TRBV6-5, the J gene TRBJ1-4; 7 bases match TRBD1. The trim removed 9 bases at V and 5 bases at J, leaving 6 bases unmatched. CDR3 length: 13 amino acids. CDR1 MNHEY and CDR2 SVGAGI come from the germline V gene. As DNA, the CDR3 is TGTGCCAGTAGGGACAGCCGGAATGAAAAACTGTTTTTT. Residues: CASRDSRNEKLFF.

The chain links TRBV6-5 to TRBJ1-5; 9 bases agree with TRBD1. V trimming: 5 bases; J trimming: 2 bases; junction bases outside the gene matches: 1. CDR1 is MNHEY, CDR2 SVGAGI, per germline. The CDR3 covers 14 residues. The chain's CDR3 is CASSRDRGNQPQHF. CDR3 sequence (DNA): TGTGCCAGCAGTCGGGACAGGGGCAATCAGCCCCAGCATTTT.

The V and J genes are TRBV19 and TRBJ2-3; TRBD2 matches at 8 bases. With V trimmed by 7 bases and J by 5 bases, 11 bases remained unmatched. The V gene's germline CDR1 is LNHDA and CDR2 SQIVND (reference sequence). The CDR3 spans 15 residues. As DNA, the CDR3 is TGTGCCAGTACTCCCCGGGAGGGCCCTGGAGATACGCAGTATTTT. Protein sequence: CASTPREGPGDTQYF.

The chain carries TRBV7-9 and TRBJ1-3; D gene uncertain. The CDR3 is 19 residues long. Deletions cut 3 bases from V and 4 bases from J, with 25 bases between. Germline V CDR1 and CDR2: SEHNR, FQNEAQ (reference sequence). CDR3 sequence reads: CASSFSHSGSPASGNTIYF. CDR3 sequence (DNA): TGTGCCAGCAGCTTCTCCCACTCCGGGTCCCCCGCCTCGGGAAACACCATATATTTT. The full variable domain, with the rest looked up from reference TRBV7-9 and TRBJ1-3, is DTGVSQNPRHKITKRGQNVTFRCDPISEHNRLYWYRQTLGQGPEFLTYFQNEAQLEKSRLLSDRFSAERPKGSFSTLEIQRTEQGDSAMYLCASSFSHSGSPASGNTIYFGEGSWLTVV.

The rearrangement joins TRBV6-5 to TRBJ1-2, with D maybe TRBD1 (6 bases). Trimming shortened V by 6 bases and J by 4 bases, and 18 bases separated the two germline ends. Germline V gene data show CDR1 as MNHEY and CDR2 as SVGAGI. The CDR3 totals 15 residues. The CDR3 is CASSRPGQRTYGYTF. Here the CDR3 DNA reads TGTGCCAGCAGCCGACCGGGACAACGAACCTATGGCTACACCTTC.

The chain joins TRBV6-5 to TRBJ2-3; D remains unclear. The CDR3 consists of 10 residues. V shed 6 bases and J shed 4 bases, with 2 bases lying between them. CDR1 MNHEY and CDR2 SVGAGI come from the germline V gene. The DNA of the CDR3 is TGTGCCAGCAGGTCAGATACGCAGTATTTT. This sequence encodes CASRSDTQYF.

CDR3 nucleotide sequence: TGTGCCAGCAGCTTTTCTTTAGCGGGAGGGCCAGTAAATGAGCAGTTCTTC. Protein sequence: CASSFSLAGGPVNEQFF. V gene TRBV7-2 combines with J gene TRBJ2-1, with TRBD2 matching 11 bases. Germline assignment: CDR1 SGHTA and CDR2 FQGNSA. J gave up 7 bases and V 3 bases, and 11 bases lay outside the gene matches. CDR3 length: 17 residues.

The V and J genes are TRBV29-1 and TRBJ1-1, with D hard to call. Germline V CDR1 and CDR2: SQVTM, ANQGSEA. The CDR3 loop spans 12 amino acids. The V end lost 4 bases, the J end lost 1 base, and 7 bases lay between the germline ends. The CDR3 DNA is TGCAGCGTTGTGGATGGGAACACTGAAGCTTTCTTT. As protein: CSVVDGNTEAFF.

The CDR3: CASSISGTDFAYGQPQHF. As DNA, the CDR3 is TGTGCCAGTAGTATATCCGGGACAGATTTTGCTTACGGTCAGCCCCAGCATTTT. The chain links TRBV19 to TRBJ1-5, with 7 bases that match TRBD1. Looked up from germline, CDR1 is LNHDA and CDR2 is SQIVND (reference sequence). The CDR3 loop spans 18 amino acids. Germline trimming cut 2 bases from V and 6 bases from J; bases unmatched to any gene: 16.

The chain recombines TRBV5-1 with TRBJ2-7; D might be TRBD1 or TRBD2, each matching 6 bases. The V end lost 0 bases, the J end lost 3 bases, and 7 bases lay between the germline ends. The germline V gene has CDR1 SGHRS and CDR2 YFSETQ. The CDR3 covers 13 residues. CDR3 region: CASSLEGGYEQYF. The CDR3, as DNA: TGCGCCAGCAGCTTGGAGGGGGGCTACGAGCAGTACTTC. Full variable domain (outside the CDR3, taken from reference TRBV5-1 and TRBJ2-7): KAGVTQTPRYLIKTRGQQVTLSCSPISGHRSVSWYQQTPGQGLQFLFEYFSETQRNKGNFPGRFSGRQFSNSRSEMNVSTLELGDSALYLCASSLEGGYEQYFGPGTRLTVT.

The V and J genes are TRBV15 and TRBJ2-3, with 10 bases aligning to TRBD1. CDR1 is LNHNV and CDR2 is YYDKDF in the germline V gene (reference sequence). The CDR3 is 15 amino acids. Unmatched junction bases numbered 6, after V lost 5 bases and J lost 4 bases. The CDR3 DNA sequence: TGTGCCACCAGCCCTCGACAGGGGGCCGCAGATACGCAGTATTTT. As protein: CATSPRQGAADTQYF. Using reference TRBV15 and TRBJ2-3 for the parts outside the CDR3, the full variable domain is DAMVIQNPRYQVTQFGKPVTLSCSQTLNHNVMYWYQQKSSQAPKLLFHYYDKDFNNEADTPDNFQSRRPNTSFCFLDIRSPGLGDTAMYLCATSPRQGAADTQYFGPGTRLTVL.

The chain combines TRBV9 with TRBJ2-1; a weak D match, TRBD2 (5 bases). Trimming shortened V by 0 bases and J by 9 bases, and 16 bases separated the two germline ends. Germline CDR1 reads SGDLS; CDR2 reads YYNGEE. The CDR3 sequence is 15 residues long. The CDR3, as DNA: TGTGCCAGCAGCGTAGGGCCCGGGGAGTCGGGTGAGCAGTTCTTC. Translating gives CASSVGPGESGEQFF.

The gene calls are TRBV28 and TRBJ2-1; D might be TRBD1 or TRBD2, each matching 5 bases. This CDR3 region has 16 residues. V lost 1 base and J lost 3, with 13 bases in between. CDR1 MDHEN and CDR2 SYDVKM come from the germline V gene. The CDR3 DNA follows: TGTGCCAGCAGTTTATTGGGACCAGAAGACTACAATGAGCAGTTCTTC. It is translated as CASSLLGPEDYNEQFF.

A single count supports this clone. The rearrangement joins TRBV30 to TRBJ1-4; D is undetermined. There are 11 residues in the CDR3. The V end lost 2 bases, the J end lost 8 bases, and 6 bases lay between the germline ends. Germline-derived CDR1 and CDR2 are GTSNPN and SVGIG (reference sequence). CDR3: CAWSLREKLFF. CDR3 nucleotide sequence: TGTGCCTGGAGTCTCAGAGAAAAACTGTTTTTT.

This clone has only a few counts. J is TRBJ1-2 and V is TRBV29-1; D not resolved. CDR3 length: 12 amino acids. Trimming removed 4 bases from V and 4 bases from J, with 10 bases in between. CDR1 is SQVTM, CDR2 ANQGSEA, per germline. The CDR3 region is CSVGEGPYGYTF. The CDR3 DNA is TGCAGCGTTGGAGAAGGGCCCTATGGCTACACCTTC.

The chain has TRBV10-3 and TRBJ2-3; 10 bases line up with TRBD2. Per germline, CDR1 ENHRY and CDR2 SYGVKD. This CDR3 region has 16 residues. Trimming cost V 10 bases and J 0 bases; bases outside gene matches: 10. The CDR3 nucleotides are TGTGCCACTTCAGGGCTAGCGGGAGTTAGCACAGATACGCAGTATTTT. Encoded protein: CATSGLAGVSTDTQYF.

V and J are TRBV2 and TRBJ2-7, with no clear D. This CDR3 has 13 residues. Trimming took off 3 bases at V and 2 bases at J, with 8 bases between the two ends. Germline V CDR1 and CDR2: SNHLY, FYNNEI. The CDR3 nucleotides are TGTGCCAGCAGTGATGGGGAAGCCTACGAGCAGTACTTC. Encoded protein: CASSDGEAYEQYF.

The chain uses TRBV28 and TRBJ2-7; the D gene could be TRBD1 or TRBD2 (6 bases each). Germline-derived CDR1 and CDR2 are MDHEN and SYDVKM. This CDR3 is 18 amino acids long. Trimming cost V 5 bases and J 0 bases, with 23 bases left between them. CDR3 in amino acids: CASSPLPRGGPSSYEQYF. The CDR3 bases are TGTGCCAGCAGTCCCCTGCCCCGAGGGGGGCCGAGCTCCTACGAGCAGTACTTC.